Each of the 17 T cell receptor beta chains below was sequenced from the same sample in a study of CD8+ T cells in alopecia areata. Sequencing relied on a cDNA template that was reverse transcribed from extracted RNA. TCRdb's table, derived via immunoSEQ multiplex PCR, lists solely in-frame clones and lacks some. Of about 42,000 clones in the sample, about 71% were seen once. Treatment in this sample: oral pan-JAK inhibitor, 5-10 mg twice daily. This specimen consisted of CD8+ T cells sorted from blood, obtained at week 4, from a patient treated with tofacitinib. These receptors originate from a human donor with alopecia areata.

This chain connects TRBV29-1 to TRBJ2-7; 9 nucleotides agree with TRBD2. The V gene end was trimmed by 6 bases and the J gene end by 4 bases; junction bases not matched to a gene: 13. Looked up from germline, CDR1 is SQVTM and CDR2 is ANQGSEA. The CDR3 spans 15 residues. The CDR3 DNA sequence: TGCAGCGTCGAAATGGCGGGGGGGCATCCATACGAGCAGTACTTC. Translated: CSVEMAGGHPYEQYF.

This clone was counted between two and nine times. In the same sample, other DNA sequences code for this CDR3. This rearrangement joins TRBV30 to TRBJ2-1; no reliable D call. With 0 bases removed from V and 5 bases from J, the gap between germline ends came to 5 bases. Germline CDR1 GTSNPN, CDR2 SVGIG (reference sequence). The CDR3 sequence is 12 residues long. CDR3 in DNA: TGTGCCTGGAGTGTTTCGGACAATGAGCAGTTCTTC. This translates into CAWSVSDNEQFF.

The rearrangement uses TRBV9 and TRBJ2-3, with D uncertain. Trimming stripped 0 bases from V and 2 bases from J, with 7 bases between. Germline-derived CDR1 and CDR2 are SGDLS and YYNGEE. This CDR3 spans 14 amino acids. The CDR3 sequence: CASSVEGSTDTQYF. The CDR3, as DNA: TGTGCCAGCAGCGTAGAGGGATCCACAGATACGCAGTATTTT.

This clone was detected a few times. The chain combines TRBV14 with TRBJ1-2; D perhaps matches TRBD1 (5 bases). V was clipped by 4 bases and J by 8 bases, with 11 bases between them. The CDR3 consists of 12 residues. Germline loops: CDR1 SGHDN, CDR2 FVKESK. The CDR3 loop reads CASSPGSIGYTF. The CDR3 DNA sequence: TGTGCCAGCAGCCCAGGGTCTATCGGCTACACCTTC.

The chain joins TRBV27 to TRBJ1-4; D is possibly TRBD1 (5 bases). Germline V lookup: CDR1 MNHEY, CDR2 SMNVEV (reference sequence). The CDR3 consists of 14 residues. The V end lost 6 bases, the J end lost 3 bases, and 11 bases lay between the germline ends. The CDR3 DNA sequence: TGTGCCAGCAGGACTACAGGATCTAATGAAAAACTGTTTTTT. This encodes CASRTTGSNEKLFF.

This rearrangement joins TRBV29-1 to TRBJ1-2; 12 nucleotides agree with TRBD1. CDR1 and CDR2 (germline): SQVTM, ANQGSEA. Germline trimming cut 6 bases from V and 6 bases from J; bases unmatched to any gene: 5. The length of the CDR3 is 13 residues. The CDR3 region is CSVRGQGANGYTF. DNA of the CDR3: TGCAGCGTGAGGGGACAGGGGGCTAATGGCTACACCTTC.

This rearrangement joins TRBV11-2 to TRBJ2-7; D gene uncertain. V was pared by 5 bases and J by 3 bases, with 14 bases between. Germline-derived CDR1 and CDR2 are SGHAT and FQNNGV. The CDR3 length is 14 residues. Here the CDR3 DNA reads TGTGCCAGCAGCCAGGCGGTCGGTAGCTACGAGCAGTACTTC. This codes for CASSQAVGSYEQYF.

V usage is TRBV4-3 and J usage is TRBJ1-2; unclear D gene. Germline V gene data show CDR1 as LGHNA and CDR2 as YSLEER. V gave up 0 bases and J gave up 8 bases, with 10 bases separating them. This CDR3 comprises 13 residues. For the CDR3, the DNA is TGCGCCAGCAGCCAAGATCGGGGTCCGGGCTACACCTTC. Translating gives CASSQDRGPGYTF.

This chain's CDR3 is CSVATARVGEQYF. The CDR3, as DNA: TGCAGCGTTGCGACAGCGCGGGTAGGCGAGCAGTACTTC. The J gene is TRBJ2-7, the V gene TRBV29-1; the D gene could be TRBD1 or TRBD2 (5 bases each). Germline CDR1 SQVTM, CDR2 ANQGSEA. V shed 4 bases and J shed 6 bases, with 16 bases lying between them. The CDR3 is 13 residues long.

This chain's CDR3 is CSVGSVTNTEAFF. The CDR3, as DNA: TGCAGCGTTGGCTCTGTTACGAACACTGAAGCTTTCTTT. The chain links TRBV29-1 to TRBJ1-1; D is unresolved. The CDR3 loop spans 13 amino acids. Germline V lookup: CDR1 SQVTM, CDR2 ANQGSEA. V was pared by 4 bases and J by 1 base, with 10 bases between.

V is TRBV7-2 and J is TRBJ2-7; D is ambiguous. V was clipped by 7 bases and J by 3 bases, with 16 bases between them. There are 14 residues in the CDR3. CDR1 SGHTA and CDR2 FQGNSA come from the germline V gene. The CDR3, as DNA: TGTGCCAGCACCACCACCGCAATCGGCTACGAGCAGTACTTC. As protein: CASTTTAIGYEQYF.

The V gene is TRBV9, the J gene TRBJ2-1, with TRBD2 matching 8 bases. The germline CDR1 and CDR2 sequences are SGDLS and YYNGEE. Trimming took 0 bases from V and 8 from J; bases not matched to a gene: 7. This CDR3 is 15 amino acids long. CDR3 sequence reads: CASSVDFGAGDEQFF. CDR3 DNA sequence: TGTGCCAGCAGCGTAGATTTTGGAGCGGGGGATGAGCAGTTCTTC.

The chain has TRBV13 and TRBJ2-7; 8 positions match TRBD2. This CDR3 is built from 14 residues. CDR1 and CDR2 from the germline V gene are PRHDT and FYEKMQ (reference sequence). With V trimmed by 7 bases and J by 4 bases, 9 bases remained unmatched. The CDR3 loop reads CASTMAGGRYEQYF. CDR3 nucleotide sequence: TGTGCCAGCACCATGGCGGGGGGTCGTTACGAGCAGTACTTC.

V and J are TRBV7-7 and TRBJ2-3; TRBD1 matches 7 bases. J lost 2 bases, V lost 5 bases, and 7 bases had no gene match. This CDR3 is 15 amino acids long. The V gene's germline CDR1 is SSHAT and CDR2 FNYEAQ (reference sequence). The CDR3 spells CASSPGTDTTDTQYF. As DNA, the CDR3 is TGTGCCAGCAGCCCAGGGACAGATACCACAGATACGCAGTATTTT.

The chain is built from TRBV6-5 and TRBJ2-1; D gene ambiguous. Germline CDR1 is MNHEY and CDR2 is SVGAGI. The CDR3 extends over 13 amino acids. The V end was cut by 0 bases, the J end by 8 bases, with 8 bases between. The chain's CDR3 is CASSYSLRHEQFF. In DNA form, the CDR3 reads TGTGCCAGCAGTTACTCGCTCCGCCATGAGCAGTTCTTC.

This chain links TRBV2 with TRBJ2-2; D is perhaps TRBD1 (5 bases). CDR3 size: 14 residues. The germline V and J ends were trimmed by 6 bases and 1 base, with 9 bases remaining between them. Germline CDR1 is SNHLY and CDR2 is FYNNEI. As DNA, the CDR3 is TGTGCCAGCAGCCAGACAGAGAACACCGGGGAGCTGTTTTTT. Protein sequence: CASSQTENTGELFF.

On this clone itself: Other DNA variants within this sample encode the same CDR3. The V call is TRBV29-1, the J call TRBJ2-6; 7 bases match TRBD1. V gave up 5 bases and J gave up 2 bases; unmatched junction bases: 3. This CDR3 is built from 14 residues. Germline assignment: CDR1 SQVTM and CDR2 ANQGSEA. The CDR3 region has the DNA TGCAGCGTTATGACAGGGACTGGGGCCAACGTCCTGACTTTC. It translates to CSVMTGTGANVLTF.